This T cell receptor (beta chain) was recorded in a study of metastatic and nonmetastatic thyroid tumors. Study-level background: A comparison of repertoires was made across blood and tumor or nodule tissue from malignant and benign thyroid patients. Findings of the study overall: Reports indicated that malignant thyroid tumors showed significantly higher TCR beta diversity than benign nodules did, in blood and tumor.

The V gene's germline CDR1 is MDHEN and CDR2 SYDVKM. Trimming took 7 bases from V and 13 from J, leaving 14 bases between them. The CDR3 sequence is 12 residues long. All patients reached thyroid surgery having received no treatment beforehand. About this clone itself: What it binds is not known.

TCRdb re-called clones via MiXCR from the PCR reads. Counted here are roughly 35,000 clones, roughly 18% occurring once; the ten biggest clones make up 6.9%. The V and J genes are TRBV28 and TRBJ1-6, with unresolved D. The specimen sequenced was blood. The receptor comes from a female donor with papillary thyroid cancer or a benign thyroid nodule (not recorded which). Some clones in this sample may be carry-over from other donors' samples. For the CDR3, the DNA is TGTGCCAGCACCCCCCCCCGGTTGCCCCTCCACTTT. This encodes CASTPPRLPLHF.